These 26 T cell receptor beta chains share one sample of origin, sequenced in a study of T cell responses to AZD1222 COVID-19 vaccine. Assay: immunoSEQ multiplex PCR; the TCRdb copy retains only in-frame clones and omits some. The table includes 110,000 to 150,000 clones, about 90% detected once. The material sequenced was peripheral blood, taken 28 days after the second AZD1222 dose. These receptors were collected from an adult who received the AZD1222 COVID-19 vaccine.

This clone was seen a single time. The V and J genes are TRBV28 and TRBJ1-5; D remains ambiguous. In germline, CDR1 is MDHEN, CDR2 SYDVKM. Trimming shortened V by 5 bases and J by 2 bases, and 7 bases separated the two germline ends. The CDR3 consists of 13 residues. The DNA for the CDR3 is TGTGCCAGCAGTCTTGACGGCAATCAGCCCCAGCATTTT. Amino acids: CASSLDGNQPQHF.

The chain is built from TRBV29-1 and TRBJ2-6; 9 bases align to TRBD1. This CDR3 is built from 15 residues. Looked up from germline, CDR1 is SQVTM and CDR2 is ANQGSEA. The trim removed 5 bases at V and 1 base at J, leaving 3 bases unmatched. CDR3: CSVLDRGSGANVLTF. CDR3 nucleotides: TGCAGCGTTTTGGACAGGGGATCTGGGGCCAACGTCCTGACTTTC. Supplemented by reference TRBV29-1 and TRBJ2-6, the full variable domain reads SAVISQKPSRDICQRGTSLTIQCQVDSQVTMMFWYRQQPGQSLTLIATANQGSEATYESGFVIDKFPISRPNLTFSTLTVSNMSPEDSSIYLCSVLDRGSGANVLTFGAGSRLTVL.

The CDR3 reads CASSEGRLAKNIQYF. The CDR3 region has the DNA TGTGCCAGCAGTGAGGGTCGGCTAGCCAAAAACATTCAGTACTTC. The V and J genes are TRBV2 and TRBJ2-4; D ambiguous. Germline V gene data show CDR1 as SNHLY and CDR2 as FYNNEI. V was cut by 3 bases and J by 0 bases, with 9 bases left in between. The CDR3 is 15 amino acids. Together with reference TRBV2 and TRBJ2-4, the CDR3 gives the full variable domain: EPEVTQTPSHQVTQMGQEVILRCVPISNHLYFYWYRQILGQKVEFLVSFYNNEISEKSEIFDDQFSVERPDGSNFTLKIRSTKLEDSAMYFCASSEGRLAKNIQYFGAGTRLSVL.

The gene calls are TRBV2 and TRBJ1-2; TRBD1 might be the D (5 bases). The germline V gene encodes CDR1 SNHLY and CDR2 FYNNEI. The V and J ends lost 4 bases and 4 bases respectively, with 7 bases between them. The CDR3 contains 12 residues. CDR3: CASSVQVYGYTF. The DNA for the CDR3 is TGTGCCAGCAGTGTACAGGTCTATGGCTACACCTTC.

The rearrangement links TRBV4-1 to TRBJ1-5; D perhaps matches TRBD1 (6 bases). The CDR3 has 17 residues. The germline CDR1 and CDR2 sequences are MGHRA and YSYEKL. Trimming took off 0 bases at V and 0 bases at J, with 12 bases between the two ends. CDR3 coding DNA: TGCGCCAGCAGCCAAGATCGGGGGGGACATAGCAATCAGCCCCAGCATTTT. This codes for CASSQDRGGHSNQPQHF.

The chain uses TRBV19 and TRBJ2-2; TRBD2 matches at 7 bases. Looked up from germline, CDR1 is LNHDA and CDR2 is SQIVND (reference sequence). The CDR3 sequence is 14 residues long. V trimming: 6 bases; J trimming: 5 bases; junction bases outside the gene matches: 6. The CDR3 reads CASRGLAETGELFF. The CDR3 DNA reads TGTGCCAGTAGAGGGCTAGCGGAGACCGGGGAGCTGTTTTTT.

The rearrangement uses TRBV3-1 (or the pseudogene TRBV3-2) and TRBJ2-5, with 12 bases identical to TRBD1. With 4 bases clipped from V and 4 bases from J, the junction kept 7 bases outside the gene matches. This CDR3 has 16 amino acids. The germline CDR1 and CDR2 sequences are LGHDT and YNNKEL (reference sequence). CDR3 DNA: TGTGCCAGCAGCCCTGGGACAGGGGGCTTTAGAGAGACCCAGTACTTC. Amino acids: CASSPGTGGFRETQYF.

The genes are TRBV28 and TRBJ1-2, with TRBD1 matching over 7 bases. J was trimmed by 3 bases and V by 2 bases; bases with no gene match: 3. The CDR3 totals 14 residues. Looked up from germline, CDR1 is MDHEN and CDR2 is SYDVKM. This CDR3 is CASSLGGGDYGYTF. The CDR3 nucleotides are TGTGCCAGCAGTTTAGGAGGGGGCGACTATGGCTACACCTTC.

This clone was found once. The V call is TRBV6-5, the J call TRBJ2-3, with D tentatively TRBD1 (5 bases). With 7 bases removed from V and 7 bases from J, the gap between germline ends came to 12 bases. Germline V gene sequence: CDR1 MNHEY, CDR2 SVGAGI. The CDR3 sequence is 12 residues long. Here the CDR3 reads CASKDSLNTQYF. Written as DNA, the CDR3 is TGTGCCAGCAAAGACAGTCTCAATACGCAGTATTTT.

This sequence joins TRBV14 and TRBJ1-4, with 8 positions matching TRBD1. The junction had 7 bases not matched to a gene; V was cut back by 6 bases and J by 10 bases. This CDR3 comprises 13 residues. Looked up from germline, CDR1 is SGHDN and CDR2 is FVKESK. CDR3: CASRRQGQGKLFF. In DNA, the CDR3 is TGTGCCAGCAGGAGACAGGGGCAAGGAAAACTGTTTTTT.

This clone was recorded once. The chain is built from TRBV6-2 or TRBV6-3 and TRBJ1-6; D call uncertain. Looked up from germline, CDR1 is MNHEY and CDR2 is SVGEGT. The CDR3 runs 14 residues. The V and J ends lost 2 bases and 2 bases respectively, with 4 bases between them. For the CDR3, the DNA is TGTGCCAGCAGTTACCAGGCCTATAATTCACCCCTCCACTTT. Amino acids: CASSYQAYNSPLHF.

CDR3 region: CASRLAGVAGELFF. The CDR3 DNA is TGTGCCAGCCGTCTAGCGGGAGTTGCCGGGGAGCTGTTTTTT. V is TRBV27 and J is TRBJ2-2; TRBD2 matches 10 bases. This CDR3 has 14 amino acids. V dropped 8 bases and J dropped 6; count of bases not matched to a gene: 6. The V gene's germline CDR1 is MNHEY and CDR2 SMNVEV (reference sequence).

V usage is TRBV24-1 and J usage is TRBJ1-1, with a weak D call TRBD1 (6 bases). Trimming pared 2 bases from V and 4 bases from J, leaving 13 bases between. CDR3 length equals 15 residues. Germline CDR1 reads KGHDR; CDR2 reads SFDVKD. For the CDR3, the DNA is TGTGCCACCAGTGATTCGAGGGGGGTTGTCACTGAAGCTTTCTTT. Protein product: CATSDSRGVVTEAFF.

The V call is TRBV19, the J call TRBJ1-3; D uncertain. Per germline, CDR1 LNHDA and CDR2 SQIVND (reference sequence). This CDR3 contains 15 residues. V was trimmed by 3 bases and J by 0 bases, leaving 9 bases between them. Written as DNA, the CDR3 is TGTGCCAGTAGTATCGCCGCCCGCTCTGGAAACACCATATATTTT. This sequence encodes CASSIAARSGNTIYF. The whole variable domain, remainder taken from reference TRBV19 and TRBJ1-3, is DGGITQSPKYLFRKEGQNVTLSCEQNLNHDAMYWYRQDPGQGLRLIYYSQIVNDFQKGDIAEGYSVSREKKESFPLTVTSAQKNPTAFYLCASSIAARSGNTIYFGEGSWLTVV.

Only a few counts were recorded for this clone. As DNA, the CDR3 is TGTGCCACCAGCATGGGGACGTTCTCCTACGAGCAGTACTTC. Translating gives CATSMGTFSYEQYF. This chain uses TRBV15 with TRBJ2-7; D is perhaps TRBD1 or TRBD2 (5 bases each). The germline V and J ends were trimmed by 4 bases and 0 bases, with 10 bases remaining between them. Per the germline V gene, CDR1 is LNHNV and CDR2 is YYDKDF (reference sequence). The CDR3 sequence is 14 residues long.

The sample holds one count of this clone. The chain combines TRBV7-2 with TRBJ2-1; no clear D. The CDR3 is made up of 15 amino acids. Trimming pared 4 bases from V and 4 bases from J, leaving 14 bases between. Germline values: CDR1 SGHTA, CDR2 FQGNSA. The DNA for the CDR3 is TGTGCCAGCAGCTCCCGGAACAGCCGGTACAATGAGCAGTTCTTC. Translating gives CASSSRNSRYNEQFF.

The V and J genes are TRBV20-1 and TRBJ1-2; unclear D gene. Per germline, CDR1 DFQATT and CDR2 SNEGSKA (reference sequence). The CDR3 covers 9 residues. V was trimmed by 5 bases and J by 8 bases, leaving 6 bases between them. In DNA, the CDR3 is TGCAGTGCTGGTAGGGGCTACACCTTC. It yields the protein CSAGRGYTF.

This chain connects TRBV7-2 to TRBJ2-2, with 15 bases identical to TRBD2. Germline loops: CDR1 SGHTA, CDR2 FQGNSA. This CDR3 has 18 amino acids. V dropped 5 bases and J dropped 4; count of bases not matched to a gene: 8. Here the CDR3 DNA reads TGTGCCAGCAGCCAATGGACTAGCGGGAGGGCCGGCACCGGGGAGCTGTTTTTT. It encodes CASSQWTSGRAGTGELFF.

This sequence joins TRBV7-8 and TRBJ1-5; TRBD1 might be the D (6 bases). The germline CDR1 and CDR2 sequences are SGHVS and FQNEAQ. Trimming took off 3 bases at V and 1 base at J, with 13 bases between the two ends. The CDR3 has 16 residues. CDR3 bases: TGTGCCAGCAGCTTCGTAGCGGGGGCAAGCAATCAGCCCCAGCATTTT. Translated, it gives CASSFVAGASNQPQHF.

The chain joins TRBV5-4 to TRBJ2-6, with D possibly TRBD1 on 6 matching bases. The CDR3 consists of 15 residues. CDR1 and CDR2 from the germline V gene are SGHNT and YYREEE (reference sequence). V dropped 4 bases and J dropped 3 bases, with 11 bases sitting between them. The CDR3 DNA reads TGTGCCAGCAGCACCTGGACAGATGGGGCCAACGTCCTGACTTTC. As protein: CASSTWTDGANVLTF.

The chain uses TRBV2 and TRBJ1-2; D might be TRBD1 (5 bases). Germline V CDR1 and CDR2: SNHLY, FYNNEI. The length of the CDR3 is 14 residues. Deletions cut 4 bases from V and 8 bases from J, with 17 bases between. CDR3 sequence: CASSVAREVGGYTF. In DNA form, the CDR3 reads TGTGCCAGCAGTGTGGCCAGGGAGGTTGGAGGCTACACCTTC.

The chain is built from TRBV9 and TRBJ1-6; D call uncertain. This CDR3 has 14 amino acids. Trimming pared 0 bases from V and 9 bases from J, leaving 10 bases between. Per the germline V gene, CDR1 is SGDLS and CDR2 is YYNGEE. Here the CDR3 reads CASSVAPFSSPLHF. CDR3 sequence (DNA): TGTGCCAGCAGCGTAGCCCCTTTTTCTTCACCCCTCCACTTT.

The rearrangement links TRBV6-5 to TRBJ1-2, with D unclear. CDR3 size: 12 residues. V gave up 5 bases and J gave up 1 base, with 5 bases separating them. Germline V gene sequence: CDR1 MNHEY, CDR2 SVGAGI. This CDR3 reads CASSTDNYGYTF. In DNA, the CDR3 is TGTGCCAGCAGTACTGATAACTATGGCTACACCTTC.

This chain connects TRBV28 to TRBJ1-5, with 8 bases fitting TRBD1. Germline assignment: CDR1 MDHEN and CDR2 SYDVKM. The CDR3 loop spans 16 amino acids. Trimming took 5 bases from V and 1 from J; bases not matched to a gene: 7. CDR3 protein: CASSAQGVRSNQPQHF. The CDR3 DNA is TGTGCCAGCAGTGCACAGGGGGTTAGGAGCAATCAGCCCCAGCATTTT.

A word on this clone: Other DNA sequences in the sample encode the same CDR3. J is TRBJ1-5 and V is TRBV5-1; tentatively, D is TRBD1 (6 bases). CDR1 is SGHRS, CDR2 YFSETQ, per germline. This CDR3 comprises 15 residues. V lost 0 bases and J 3 bases, leaving 10 bases between the germline ends. The DNA for the CDR3 is TGCGCCAGCAGCTTGGCGGGGGGCTCCAATCAGCCCCAGCATTTT. This encodes CASSLAGGSNQPQHF.

The chain is built from TRBV4-1 and TRBJ2-1; D is ambiguous. Germline CDR1 MGHRA, CDR2 YSYEKL. There are 15 residues in the CDR3. Trimming stripped 0 bases from V and 0 bases from J, with 6 bases between. The CDR3 region is CASSQDNFSYNEQFF. The CDR3 DNA follows: TGCGCCAGCAGCCAAGACAATTTCTCCTACAATGAGCAGTTCTTC.